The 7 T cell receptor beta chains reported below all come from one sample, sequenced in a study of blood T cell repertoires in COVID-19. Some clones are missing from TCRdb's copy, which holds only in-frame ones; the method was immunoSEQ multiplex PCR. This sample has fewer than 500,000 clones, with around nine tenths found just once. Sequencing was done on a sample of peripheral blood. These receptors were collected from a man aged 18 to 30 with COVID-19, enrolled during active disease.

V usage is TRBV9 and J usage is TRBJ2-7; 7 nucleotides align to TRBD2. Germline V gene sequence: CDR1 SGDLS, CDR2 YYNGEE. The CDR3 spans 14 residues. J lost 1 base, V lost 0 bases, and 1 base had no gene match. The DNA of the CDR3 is TGTGCCAGCAGCGTAGAAGCGGGGTCCTACGAGCAGTACTTC. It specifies CASSVEAGSYEQYF.

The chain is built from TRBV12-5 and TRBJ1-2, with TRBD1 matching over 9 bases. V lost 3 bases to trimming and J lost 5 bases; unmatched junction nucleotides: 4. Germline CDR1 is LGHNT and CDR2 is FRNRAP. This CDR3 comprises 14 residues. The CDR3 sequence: CASGFIGQGYGYTF. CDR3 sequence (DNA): TGTGCTAGTGGTTTCATAGGACAGGGGTATGGCTACACCTTC.

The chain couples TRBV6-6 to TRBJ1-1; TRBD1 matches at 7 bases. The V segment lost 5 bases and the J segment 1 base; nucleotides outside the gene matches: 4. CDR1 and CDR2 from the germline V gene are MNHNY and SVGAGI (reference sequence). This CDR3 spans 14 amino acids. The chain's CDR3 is CASSEGQSNTEAFF. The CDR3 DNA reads TGTGCCAGCAGTGAGGGACAGTCGAACACTGAAGCTTTCTTT.

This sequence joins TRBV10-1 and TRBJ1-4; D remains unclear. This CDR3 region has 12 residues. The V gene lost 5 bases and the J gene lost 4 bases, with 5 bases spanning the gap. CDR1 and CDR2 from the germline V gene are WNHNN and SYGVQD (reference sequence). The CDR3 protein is CASSSNNEKLFF. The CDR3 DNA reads TGCGCCAGCAGTTCCAATAATGAAAAACTGTTTTTT.

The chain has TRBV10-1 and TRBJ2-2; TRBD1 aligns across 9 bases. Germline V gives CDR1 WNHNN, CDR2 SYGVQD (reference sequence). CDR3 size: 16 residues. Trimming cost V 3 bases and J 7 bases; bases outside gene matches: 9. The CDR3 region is CASSDPGQGLVGELFF. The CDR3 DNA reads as TGCGCCAGCAGTGATCCGGGACAGGGTCTTGTCGGGGAGCTGTTTTTT.

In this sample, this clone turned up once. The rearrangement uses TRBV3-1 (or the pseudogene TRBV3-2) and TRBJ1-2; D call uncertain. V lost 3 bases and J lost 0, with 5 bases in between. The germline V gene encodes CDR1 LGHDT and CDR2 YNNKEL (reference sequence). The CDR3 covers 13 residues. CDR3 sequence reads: CASSQDSNYGYTF. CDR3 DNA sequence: TGTGCCAGCAGCCAGGACTCTAACTATGGCTACACCTTC.

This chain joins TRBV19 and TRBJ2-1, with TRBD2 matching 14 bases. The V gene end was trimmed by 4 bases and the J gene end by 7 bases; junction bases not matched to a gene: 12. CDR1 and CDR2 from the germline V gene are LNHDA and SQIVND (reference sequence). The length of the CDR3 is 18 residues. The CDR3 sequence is CASSRGTSGGKMRNEQFF. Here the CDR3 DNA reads TGTGCCAGTAGTAGGGGGACTAGCGGGGGAAAAATGAGGAATGAGCAGTTCTTC.